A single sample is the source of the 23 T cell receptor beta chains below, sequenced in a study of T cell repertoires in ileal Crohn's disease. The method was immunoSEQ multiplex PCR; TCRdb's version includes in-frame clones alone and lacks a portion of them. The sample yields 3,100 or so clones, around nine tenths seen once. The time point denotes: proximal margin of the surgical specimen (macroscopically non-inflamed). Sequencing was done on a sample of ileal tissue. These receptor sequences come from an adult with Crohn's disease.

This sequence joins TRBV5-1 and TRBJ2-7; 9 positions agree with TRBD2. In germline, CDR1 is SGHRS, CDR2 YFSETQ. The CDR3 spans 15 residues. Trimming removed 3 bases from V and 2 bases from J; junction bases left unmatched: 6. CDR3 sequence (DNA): TGCGCCAGCAGCTCCAAGCTAGCGGGAACCTACGAGCAGTACTTC. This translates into CASSSKLAGTYEQYF. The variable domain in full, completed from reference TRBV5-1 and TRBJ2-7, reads KAGVTQTPRYLIKTRGQQVTLSCSPISGHRSVSWYQQTPGQGLQFLFEYFSETQRNKGNFPGRFSGRQFSNSRSEMNVSTLELGDSALYLCASSSKLAGTYEQYFGPGTRLTVT.

The CDR3, as DNA: TGTGCCAGCAGCTTTAATTGGGAGGACAATCAGCCCCAGCATTTT. It encodes CASSFNWEDNQPQHF. V gene TRBV5-7 combines with J gene TRBJ1-5; D ambiguous. TRBV5-7 is classed as an ORF, of uncertain function. The V end lost 2 bases, the J end lost 3 bases, and 12 bases lay between the germline ends. The CDR3 runs to 15 residues.

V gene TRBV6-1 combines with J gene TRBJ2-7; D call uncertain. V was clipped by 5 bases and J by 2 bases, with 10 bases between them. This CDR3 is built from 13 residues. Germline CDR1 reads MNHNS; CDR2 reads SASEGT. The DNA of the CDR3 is TGTGCCAGCAGTCACGACACTGCCTACGAGCAGTACTTC. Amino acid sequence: CASSHDTAYEQYF.

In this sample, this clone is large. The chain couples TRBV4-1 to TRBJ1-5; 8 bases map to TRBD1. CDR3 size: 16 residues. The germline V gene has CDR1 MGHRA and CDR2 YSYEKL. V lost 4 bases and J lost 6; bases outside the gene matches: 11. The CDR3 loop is CASSRAAWTGSQPQHF. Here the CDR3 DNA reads TGCGCCAGCAGCCGAGCGGCCTGGACAGGGAGTCAGCCCCAGCATTTT.

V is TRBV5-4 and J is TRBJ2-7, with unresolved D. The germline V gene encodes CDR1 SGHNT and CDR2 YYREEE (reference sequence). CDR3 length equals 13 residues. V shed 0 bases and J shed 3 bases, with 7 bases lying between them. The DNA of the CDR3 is TGTGCCAGCAGCTTGGGATCCTACTACGAGCAGTACTTC. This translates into CASSLGSYYEQYF.

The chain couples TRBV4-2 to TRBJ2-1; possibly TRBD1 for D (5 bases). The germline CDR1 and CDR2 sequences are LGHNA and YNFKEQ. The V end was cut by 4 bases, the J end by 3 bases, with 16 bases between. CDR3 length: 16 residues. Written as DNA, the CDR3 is TGTGCCAGCAGCCCCCATAACCAGGGTATCTACAATGAGCAGTTCTTC. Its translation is CASSPHNQGIYNEQFF.

The chain's CDR3 is CASSLEGRDNSYEQYF. For the CDR3, the DNA is TGTGCCAGCAGCTTGGAGGGGCGGGATAACTCCTACGAGCAGTACTTC. The chain couples TRBV5-8 to TRBJ2-7, with a tentative D call TRBD2 (6 bases). Germline V lookup: CDR1 SGHTS, CDR2 YDEGEE. The CDR3 spans 16 residues. Deletions cut 0 bases from V and 0 bases from J, with 13 bases between.

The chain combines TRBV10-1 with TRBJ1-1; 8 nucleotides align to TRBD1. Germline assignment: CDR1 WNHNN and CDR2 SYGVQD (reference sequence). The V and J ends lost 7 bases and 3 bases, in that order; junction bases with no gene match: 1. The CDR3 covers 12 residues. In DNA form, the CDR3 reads TGCGCCAGCAAGACAGGGGACACTGAAGCTTTCTTT. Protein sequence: CASKTGDTEAFF.

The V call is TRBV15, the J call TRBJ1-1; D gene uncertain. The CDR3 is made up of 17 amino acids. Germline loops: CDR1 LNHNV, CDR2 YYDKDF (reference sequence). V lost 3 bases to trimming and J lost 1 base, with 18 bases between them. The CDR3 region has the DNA TGTGCCACCAGCAGCTCCAAACAGCTGTCCCGGAACACTGAAGCTTTCTTT. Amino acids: CATSSSKQLSRNTEAFF. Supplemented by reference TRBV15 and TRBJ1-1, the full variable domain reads DAMVIQNPRYQVTQFGKPVTLSCSQTLNHNVMYWYQQKSSQAPKLLFHYYDKDFNNEADTPDNFQSRRPNTSFCFLDIRSPGLGDTAMYLCATSSSKQLSRNTEAFFGQGTRLTVV.

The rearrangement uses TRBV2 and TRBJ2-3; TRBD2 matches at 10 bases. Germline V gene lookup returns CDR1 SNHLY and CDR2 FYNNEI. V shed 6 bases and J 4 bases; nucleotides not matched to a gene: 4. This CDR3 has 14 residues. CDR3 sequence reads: CASRRGLAADTQYF. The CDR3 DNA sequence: TGTGCCAGCAGAAGAGGACTAGCGGCAGATACGCAGTATTTT.

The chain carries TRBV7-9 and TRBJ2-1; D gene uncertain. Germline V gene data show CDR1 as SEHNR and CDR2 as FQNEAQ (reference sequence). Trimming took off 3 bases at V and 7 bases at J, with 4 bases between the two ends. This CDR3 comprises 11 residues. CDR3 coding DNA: TGTGCCAGCAGCTTTAAAAATGAGCAGTTCTTC. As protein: CASSFKNEQFF.

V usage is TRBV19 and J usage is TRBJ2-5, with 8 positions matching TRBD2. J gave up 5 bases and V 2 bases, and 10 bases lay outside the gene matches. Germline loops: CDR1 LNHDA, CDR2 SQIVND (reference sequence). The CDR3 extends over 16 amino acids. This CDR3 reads CASSIRGGPGQETQYF. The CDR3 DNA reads TGTGCCAGTAGTATACGGGGGGGCCCCGGCCAGGAGACCCAGTACTTC.

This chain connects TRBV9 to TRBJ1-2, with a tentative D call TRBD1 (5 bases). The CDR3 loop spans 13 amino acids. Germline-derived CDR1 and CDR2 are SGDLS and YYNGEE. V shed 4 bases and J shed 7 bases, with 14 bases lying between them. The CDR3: CASSSGTRGGYTF. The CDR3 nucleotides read TGTGCCAGCAGCTCCGGGACCCGAGGTGGCTACACCTTC.

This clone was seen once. CDR3: CASSLRGGAGTYEQYF. DNA of the CDR3: TGTGCCAGCAGCTTACGCGGAGGGGCGGGGACCTACGAGCAGTACTTC. The V and J genes are TRBV7-3 and TRBJ2-7; tentatively, D is TRBD2 (6 bases). Germline CDR1 reads SGHTA; CDR2 reads FQGTGA. This CDR3 comprises 16 residues. With 2 bases removed from V and 2 bases from J, the gap between germline ends came to 16 bases.

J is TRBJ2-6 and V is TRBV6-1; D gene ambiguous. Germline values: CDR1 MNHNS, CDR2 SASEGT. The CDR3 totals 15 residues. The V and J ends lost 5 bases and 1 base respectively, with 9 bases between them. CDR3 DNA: TGTGCCAGCAGTTCTATGAGTTCTGGGGCCAACGTCCTGACTTTC. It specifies CASSSMSSGANVLTF.

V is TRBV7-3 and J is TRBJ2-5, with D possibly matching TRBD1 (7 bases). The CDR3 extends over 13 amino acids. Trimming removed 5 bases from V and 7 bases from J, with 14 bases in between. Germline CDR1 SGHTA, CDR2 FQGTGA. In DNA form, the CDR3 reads TGTGCCAGCAGCCAGGGGGGCAGGTTGACCCAGTACTTC. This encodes CASSQGGRLTQYF.

The CDR3 sequence is CASSETGTGNTIYF. CDR3 DNA: TGTGCCAGCAGTGAAACAGGGACTGGAAACACCATATATTTT. V usage is TRBV2 and J usage is TRBJ1-3, with D possibly being TRBD1 (6 bases). The CDR3 is 14 amino acids. Trimming removed 2 bases from V and 2 bases from J, with 7 bases in between. Germline lookup yields CDR1 SNHLY and CDR2 FYNNEI.

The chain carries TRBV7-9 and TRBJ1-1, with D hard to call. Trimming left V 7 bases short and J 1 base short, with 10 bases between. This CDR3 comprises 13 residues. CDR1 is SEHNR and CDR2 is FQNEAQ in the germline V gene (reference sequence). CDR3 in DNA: TGTGCCAGCACATCGGTGGGGAACACTGAAGCTTTCTTT. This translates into CASTSVGNTEAFF.

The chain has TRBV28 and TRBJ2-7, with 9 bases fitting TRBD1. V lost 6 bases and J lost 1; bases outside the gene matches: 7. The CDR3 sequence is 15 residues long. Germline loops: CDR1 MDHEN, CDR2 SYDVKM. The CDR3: CASRTDRGGSYEQYF. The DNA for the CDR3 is TGTGCCAGCAGGACGGACAGGGGTGGATCCTACGAGCAGTACTTC. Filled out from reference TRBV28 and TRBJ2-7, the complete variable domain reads DVKVTQSSRYLVKRTGEKVFLECVQDMDHENMFWYRQDPGLGLRLIYFSYDVKMKEKGDIPEGYSVSREKKERFSLILESASTNQTSMYLCASRTDRGGSYEQYFGPGTRLTVT.

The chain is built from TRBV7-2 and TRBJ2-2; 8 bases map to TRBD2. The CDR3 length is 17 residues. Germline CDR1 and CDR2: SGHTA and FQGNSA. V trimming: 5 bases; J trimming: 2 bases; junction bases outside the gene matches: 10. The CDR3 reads CASSPRLAGLNTGELFF. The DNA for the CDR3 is TGTGCCAGCAGCCCGAGATTAGCGGGACTCAACACCGGGGAGCTGTTTTTT.

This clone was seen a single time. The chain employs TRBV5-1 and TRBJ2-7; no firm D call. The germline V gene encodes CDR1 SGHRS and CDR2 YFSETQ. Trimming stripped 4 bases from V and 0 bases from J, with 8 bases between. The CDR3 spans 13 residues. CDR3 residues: CASSRRTSYEQYF. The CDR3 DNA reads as TGCGCCAGCAGCCGACGTACCTCCTACGAGCAGTACTTC.

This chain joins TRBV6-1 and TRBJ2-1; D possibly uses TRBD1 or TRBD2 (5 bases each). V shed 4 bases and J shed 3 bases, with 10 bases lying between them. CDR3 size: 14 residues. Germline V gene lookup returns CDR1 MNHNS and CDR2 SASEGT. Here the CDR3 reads CASSAGAHYNEQFF. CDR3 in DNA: TGTGCCAGCAGTGCCGGGGCCCACTACAATGAGCAGTTCTTC.

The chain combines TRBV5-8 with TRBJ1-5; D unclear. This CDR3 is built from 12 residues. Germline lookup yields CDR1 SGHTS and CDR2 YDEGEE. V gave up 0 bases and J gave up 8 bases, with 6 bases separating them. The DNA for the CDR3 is TGTGCCAGCAGCTTGGCCTGGAAGCCCCAGCATTTT. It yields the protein CASSLAWKPQHF.